One and the same sample provided the 27 T cell receptor beta chains below, sequenced in a study of tumor-infiltrating lymphocytes in primary liver carcinoma. The source material, roughly 18-30 mg of unsorted bulk tissue, was used to co-extract RNA and DNA. The input was 450 to 550 ng total RNA; TCR beta cDNA was made from it with a constant-region primer. What produced the TCR beta libraries was three nested multiplex PCR rounds using slightly modified ARM-PCR. It was with TRBV1-TRBV30 forward primers and a C-beta reverse primer that the first two PCR rounds were run, at about 10 cycles each. TCRdb processed the multiplex PCR reads anew with MiXCR; each CDR3 protein has one entry. This sample carries roughly 100,000 distinct CDR3 sequences, approximately 70% of them seen once, and the ten largest clones take about 12%. Material for sequencing was liver tumor tissue from sampling region 2. Subset described: tumor region T2, inferior pole. All receptors derive from an older woman with primary liver carcinoma and hepatitis B virus infection.

This clonotype came up a few times. The V gene is TRBV4-2, the J gene TRBJ2-7; D gene uncertain. The germline CDR1 and CDR2 sequences are LGHNA and YNFKEQ. The CDR3 sequence is 15 residues long. Trimming shortened V by 4 bases and J by 6 bases, and 19 bases separated the two germline ends. The CDR3 sequence: CASSRDWIEDAEQYF. CDR3 DNA: TGTGCCAGCAGCCGAGATTGGATAGAGGACGCCGAGCAGTACTTC.

A word on this clonotype: The junction and the germline gene differ at one end; a read error may be behind it. This chain connects TRBV5-4 to TRBJ2-3, with 14 bases identical to TRBD2. Germline V gene data show CDR1 as SGHNT and CDR2 as YYREEE (reference sequence). The CDR3 has 19 amino acids. The CDR3 loop is CVSSSAGTSGSRLSDTQYF. DNA for the CDR3: TGTGTCAGCAGCTCGGCGGGGACTAGCGGGAGTCGGCTCAGCGATACGCAGTATTTT.

Concerning this clonotype itself: Given a much more abundant clone one base away, this may be a read error. The V call is TRBV5-1, the J call TRBJ2-3, with D possibly being TRBD2 (6 bases). V was trimmed by 0 bases and J by 1 base, leaving 12 bases between them. The CDR3 is made up of 16 amino acids. The germline gives CDR1 SGHRS, CDR2 YFSETQ. The CDR3 region has the DNA TGCGCCAGCAGCTTGGGCTGGGGAGGCGGCACAGATACGCAGTATTTT. Translated, it gives CASSLGWGGGTDTQYF.

The chain combines TRBV24-1 with TRBJ2-7; D perhaps matches TRBD1 (7 bases). The V and J ends lost 9 bases and 4 bases respectively, with 24 bases between them. Germline CDR1 and CDR2: KGHDR and SFDVKD. The CDR3 spans 16 residues. CDR3 residues: CATSAGGRQGDYEQYF. CDR3 nucleotides: TGTGCCACCTCAGCCGGGGGCCGACAGGGAGATTACGAGCAGTACTTC.

Regarding this clonotype: A junction boundary mismatches the germline segment, possibly from a read error. The V call is TRBV29-1, the J call TRBJ2-3; TRBD1 aligns across 8 bases. The germline gives CDR1 SQVTM, CDR2 ANQGSEA. The CDR3 is made up of 11 amino acids. The CDR3 sequence: CSVADRVRVYF. CDR3 DNA sequence: TGTAGCGTGGCGGACAGGGTGAGAGTATATTTT.

Concerning this clonotype itself: Just one base apart from a much larger clone, this may be a read error. The conserved final phenylalanine or tryptophan is absent from the CDR3, which likely points to a read error. The rearrangement joins TRBV28 to TRBJ2-3, with a tentative D call TRBD2 (6 bases). In germline, CDR1 is MDHEN, CDR2 SYDVKM. V was trimmed by 4 bases and J by 7 bases, leaving 9 bases between them. The CDR3 runs to 12 residues. CDR3: CASSSGLHTQYL. The CDR3 DNA follows: TGTGCCAGCAGTTCGGGACTTCATACGCAGTATCTT.

On this clonotype itself: Relative to the germline gene, one junction end is altered; a read error may explain this. The V and J genes are TRBV6-5 and TRBJ2-7; D gene uncertain. The CDR3 totals 17 residues. Germline CDR1 and CDR2: MNHEY and SVGAGI. CDR3: CASIYERPHEVAYEQYF. As DNA, the CDR3 is TGTGCCAGCATTTACGAACGACCCCATGAGGTAGCCTACGAGCAGTACTTC.

At least ten counts were recorded for this clonotype. This chain uses TRBV29-1 with TRBJ2-5; the D is unclear. Germline V gene data show CDR1 as SQVTM and CDR2 as ANQGSEA. V shed 4 bases and J shed 5 bases, with 14 bases lying between them. The CDR3 is 13 residues long. CDR3 sequence: CSVVTVFGETQYF. The CDR3 coding sequence is TGCAGCGTTGTGACGGTCTTTGGCGAGACCCAGTACTTC.

The chain employs TRBV28 and TRBJ2-7; D not certain. V gave up 5 bases and J gave up 6 bases, with 14 bases separating them. The CDR3 spans 13 residues. Germline CDR1 is MDHEN and CDR2 is SYDVKM. In DNA, the CDR3 is TGTGCCAGCAGTACCTCTACGGCACGCGAGCAGTACTTC. Translation: CASSTSTAREQYF. Full variable domain (rest looked up from reference TRBV28 and TRBJ2-7): DVKVTQSSRYLVKRTGEKVFLECVQDMDHENMFWYRQDPGLGLRLIYFSYDVKMKEKGDIPEGYSVSREKKERFSLILESASTNQTSMYLCASSTSTAREQYFGPGTRLTVT.

This clonotype occurred a few times. This may be a read error: a much more frequent sequence differs by one nucleotide. The J gene is TRBJ1-2, the V gene TRBV29-1; 8 positions agree with TRBD1. The CDR3 length is 15 residues. Germline trimming cut 6 bases from V and 8 bases from J; bases unmatched to any gene: 17. Germline-derived CDR1 and CDR2 are SQVTM and ANQGSEA. CDR3: CSVPPGPTGAGGYTF. In DNA form, the CDR3 reads TGCAGCGTCCCCCCAGGCCCGACAGGGGCGGGAGGCTACACCTTC.

This chain joins TRBV28 and TRBJ2-1; no definite D call. Trimming removed 5 bases at V and 5 bases at J, with 22 bases between. This CDR3 is 17 amino acids long. In germline, CDR1 is MDHEN, CDR2 SYDVKM. The CDR3 here is CASSHSSSATADNEQFF. CDR3 nucleotides: TGTGCCAGCAGTCACTCTTCTTCGGCGACGGCGGACAATGAGCAGTTCTTC.

This clonotype was counted only a few times. The chain joins TRBV19 to TRBJ1-1, with D unclear. The V and J ends lost 3 bases and 4 bases respectively, with 15 bases between them. The CDR3 extends over 15 amino acids. In germline, CDR1 is LNHDA, CDR2 SQIVND (reference sequence). Here the CDR3 reads CASSIVPDGGTEAFF. The DNA for the CDR3 is TGTGCCAGTAGTATTGTTCCCGACGGAGGCACTGAAGCTTTCTTT.

The rearrangement joins TRBV11-3 to TRBJ2-7; 12 bases fit TRBD1. Per germline, CDR1 SGHNT and CDR2 YENEEA. The ends lost 10 bases at V and 8 bases at J; junction bases unmatched: 15. This CDR3 has 15 amino acids. In DNA form, the CDR3 reads TGTGCCATCATCTTAGGGACAGGGGGCTCCCTCAAGCAGTACTTC. As protein: CAIILGTGGSLKQYF.

With respect to this clonotype: With a much larger clone just one base away, this may be a read error. Given the absence of the conserved phenylalanine or tryptophan at the CDR3 end, a read error is likely. This chain connects TRBV11-3 to TRBJ2-1, with D tentatively TRBD1 (5 bases). Between the trimmed V and J ends, which lost 7 bases and 5 bases, there was a span of 18 bases. Germline CDR1 is SGHNT and CDR2 is YENEEA. This CDR3 is built from 15 residues. CDR3 nucleotide sequence: TGTGCCAGCATCTCACAGGTTCCTCCCAACAATGAGCAGTTCCTC. Its protein product is CASISQVPPNNEQFL.

Written as DNA, the CDR3 is TGTGCCGCCGGACGGTGCTACACCTTC. Translating gives CAAGRCYTF. The V gene is TRBV28, the J gene TRBJ1-2, with unresolved D. Trimming removed 11 bases from V and 9 bases from J, with 10 bases in between. CDR1 and CDR2 from the germline V gene are MDHEN and SYDVKM. This CDR3 is built from 9 residues.

This clonotype was recorded a few times. This sequence joins TRBV20-1 and TRBJ1-2, with TRBD1 matching over 7 bases. The germline V gene encodes CDR1 DFQATT and CDR2 SNEGSKA (reference sequence). V gave up 6 bases and J gave up 4 bases; unmatched junction bases: 11. The CDR3 has 14 amino acids. The CDR3 DNA sequence: TGCAGTGCCTCGACAGGGTCAACTCTCTATGGCTACACCTTC. Protein product: CSASTGSTLYGYTF.

This clonotype was counted only a few times. The V call is TRBV28, the J call TRBJ2-1, with 12 bases fitting TRBD2. CDR3 length: 15 residues. Losses at the gene ends were 8 bases for V and 10 bases for J; bases not matched to a gene: 12. Germline CDR1 MDHEN, CDR2 SYDVKM. The CDR3 here is CASCSRLAGVSEQFF. In nucleotides, the CDR3 is TGTGCCAGCTGTTCCAGACTAGCGGGGGTCAGCGAGCAGTTCTTC.

This clonotype appeared a single time. The chain combines TRBV4-1 with TRBJ1-2; D remains ambiguous. Trimming left V 7 bases short and J 7 bases short, with 28 bases between. Germline V gives CDR1 MGHRA, CDR2 YSYEKL. The CDR3 runs 17 residues. DNA for the CDR3: TGCGCCAGCAACCTCGAAGGGAGAGTTTCGTATTCTAGTGGCTACACCTTC. Translation gives CASNLEGRVSYSSGYTF.

Remarks on this clonotype: At one of its ends the junction is not consistent with the germline gene, which may arise from a read error. V and J are TRBV11-2 and TRBJ2-2, with no clear D. Germline V lookup: CDR1 SGHAT, CDR2 FQNNGV. The CDR3 is made up of 13 amino acids. The CDR3 spells CASSLDTWVELFF. CDR3 coding DNA: TGTGCCAGTAGCTTAGACACGTGGGTGGAACTGTTTTTT.

Comments on this clonotype: This may stem from a read error, because a much larger clone lies one nucleotide away. The chain uses TRBV5-4 and TRBJ2-1; 10 nucleotides match TRBD1. J was trimmed by 6 bases and V by 2 bases; bases with no gene match: 5. From germline, CDR1 is SGHNT and CDR2 YYREEE (reference sequence). This CDR3 is built from 15 residues. The CDR3 DNA sequence: TGTGCCAGCAGCTTCGGACAGGGGGAAACCAATGAGCAGTTCTTC. As protein: CASSFGQGETNEQFF.

The V gene is TRBV5-1, the J gene TRBJ2-3, with 9 bases fitting TRBD2. The CDR3 spans 18 residues. Germline V gene lookup returns CDR1 SGHRS and CDR2 YFSETQ. Trimming removed 9 bases from V and 2 bases from J; junction bases left unmatched: 19. The chain's CDR3 is CATSPGASGAQLTDTQYF. The CDR3, as DNA: TGCGCCACCAGTCCTGGCGCTAGCGGGGCCCAACTCACAGATACGCAGTATTTT.

With respect to this clonotype: One end of the junction is discordant with germline, which a read error may explain. This chain links TRBV12-3 or TRBV12-4 with TRBJ2-1; 9 bases agree with TRBD1. The CDR3 contains 16 residues. The CDR3: CASSSRPRDRDNGQSF. The CDR3 coding sequence is TGTGCCAGCAGTTCTCGCCCACGGGACAGGGACAATGGGCAGTCCTTC.

With regard to this clonotype: The junction differs from germline at one of its ends, possibly a read error. This chain links TRBV6-6 with TRBJ1-1; TRBD1 matches 8 bases. The CDR3 extends over 14 amino acids. The germline V gene encodes CDR1 MNHNY and CDR2 SVGAGI (reference sequence). The CDR3 DNA is TGTGCCAGCAGTGAACAGGGGGGAGGCACTGAAGCCTTCTTT. Protein: CASSEQGGGTEAFF.

Of note for this clonotype: Mismatch with germline at one junction end may stem from a read error. V gene TRBV6-6 combines with J gene TRBJ2-7; no firm D call. This CDR3 is 13 amino acids long. Germline V CDR1 and CDR2: MNHNY, SVGAGI (reference sequence). Written as DNA, the CDR3 is TGTGCCAGCAGCTTCCCGGGCGGCTACGAGCAGTGCTTC. Protein sequence: CASSFPGGYEQCF.

A word on this clonotype: A read error is likely, as this CDR3 ends without the conserved phenylalanine or tryptophan. The V call is TRBV29-1, the J call TRBJ1-2, with D possibly being TRBD1 (6 bases). CDR1 and CDR2 (germline): SQVTM, ANQGSEA. The V end was cut by 3 bases, the J end by 8 bases, with 22 bases between. This CDR3 spans 15 amino acids. CDR3 nucleotide sequence: TGCAGCGTTGATCGGGGGGCAGTAGGGTCCGGAGGCTACACCCTC. It translates to CSVDRGAVGSGGYTL.

With regard to this clonotype: The junction does not match germline at one end; this may be a read error. The rearrangement uses TRBV9 and TRBJ2-1; 16 bases align to TRBD2. Germline loops: CDR1 SGDLS, CDR2 YYNGEE. CDR3 length: 17 amino acids. Written as DNA, the CDR3 is TGTGCCAGCAGCCCCGGGACTAGCGGGGGGGTTTACAACGAGCAGTTCTTC. Translated, it gives CASSPGTSGGVYNEQFF.

As for this clonotype: The germline gene is not matched at one end of the junction; a read error may be the cause. V usage is TRBV6-5 and J usage is TRBJ2-7, with TRBD2 matching 10 bases. This CDR3 region has 14 residues. Germline CDR1 is MNHEY and CDR2 is SVGAGI. DNA for the CDR3: TGTGCCAGAAGTAAAGCGGGAGGGCCGTACGGGCAGTACTTC. It yields the protein CARSKAGGPYGQYF.